The 7 T cell receptor beta chains listed next were all sequenced from one sample in a study of blood T cells in healthy people across ages. It was with a sample-barcoded 5' primer and a J-beta primer mix that a second PCR of roughly 7 to 12 cycles was run. One entry per CDR3 protein, called by TCRdb with MiXCR from the 5' RACE reads. The table shows some 1.5 million distinct CDR3 sequences, with approximately 39% occurring only once. Sequencing was performed on blood. All receptors come from a young woman in good health.

This chain joins TRBV7-3 and TRBJ2-1; 8 bases line up with TRBD2. V lost 5 bases and J lost 7; bases outside the gene matches: 10. Germline CDR1 and CDR2: SGHTA and FQGTGA. CDR3 length: 15 amino acids. The DNA of the CDR3 is TGTGCCAGCAGCCTCCCCACTAGCGGAGCGAATGAGCAGTTCTTC. Translated, it gives CASSLPTSGANEQFF. Variable domain in full (rest from reference TRBV7-3 and TRBJ2-1): GAGVSQTPSNKVTEKGKYVELRCDPISGHTALYWYRQSLGQGPEFLIYFQGTGAADDSGLPNDRFFAVRPEGSVSTLKIQRTERGDSAVYLCASSLPTSGANEQFFGPGTRLTVL.

This clonotype was detected once. This chain joins TRBV6-1 and TRBJ2-2, with D possibly TRBD2 on 5 matching bases. The CDR3 is 14 residues long. Germline loops: CDR1 MNHNS, CDR2 SASEGT. V was trimmed by 6 bases and J by 4 bases, leaving 12 bases between them. CDR3 DNA: TGTGCCAGCAGGTGGGAAGAGGGCACCGGGGAGCTGTTTTTT. It codes for CASRWEEGTGELFF.

This clonotype came up once. The CDR3 nucleotides read TGTGCCAGCAGTCACAGGGCGAACACCGGGGAGCTGTTTTTT. Translation gives CASSHRANTGELFF. The chain uses TRBV25-1 and TRBJ2-2; D is possibly TRBD1 (6 bases). The CDR3 has 14 amino acids. V lost 5 bases, J lost 0 bases, and 7 bases lay in between. The germline V gene encodes CDR1 MGHDK and CDR2 SYGVNS.

In its sample, this clonotype was seen a few times. V is TRBV24-1 and J is TRBJ2-7; D gene ambiguous. The length of the CDR3 is 12 residues. Germline V gives CDR1 KGHDR, CDR2 SFDVKD. Trimming took off 3 bases at V and 4 bases at J, with 6 bases between the two ends. The CDR3 DNA reads TGTGCCACCAGTGATCGTAATTACGAGCAGTACTTC. Its protein product is CATSDRNYEQYF.

The gene calls are TRBV12-3 or TRBV12-4 and TRBJ2-3, with no clear D. The V and J ends lost 7 bases and 4 bases respectively, with 9 bases between them. There are 12 residues in the CDR3. CDR3 sequence: CASTTYADTQYF. Written as DNA, the CDR3 is TGTGCCAGCACCACTTACGCAGATACGCAGTATTTT.

The rearrangement links TRBV4-3 to TRBJ1-2, with 8 bases that match TRBD1. The germline V gene has CDR1 LGHNA and CDR2 YSLEER. This CDR3 contains 16 residues. With 3 bases clipped from V and 6 bases from J, the junction kept 12 bases outside the gene matches. The CDR3 loop is CASSQNPGGATHGYTF. The CDR3 DNA reads as TGCGCCAGCAGCCAGAACCCAGGGGGCGCGACCCATGGCTACACCTTC.

V usage is TRBV20-1 and J usage is TRBJ2-3; D is unclear. The CDR3 consists of 11 residues. Germline CDR1 and CDR2: DFQATT and SNEGSKA (reference sequence). Trimming pared 6 bases from V and 4 bases from J, leaving 8 bases between. CDR3 nucleotides: TGCAGTGCCCCGGACCCAGATACGCAGTATTTT. Its protein is CSAPDPDTQYF.